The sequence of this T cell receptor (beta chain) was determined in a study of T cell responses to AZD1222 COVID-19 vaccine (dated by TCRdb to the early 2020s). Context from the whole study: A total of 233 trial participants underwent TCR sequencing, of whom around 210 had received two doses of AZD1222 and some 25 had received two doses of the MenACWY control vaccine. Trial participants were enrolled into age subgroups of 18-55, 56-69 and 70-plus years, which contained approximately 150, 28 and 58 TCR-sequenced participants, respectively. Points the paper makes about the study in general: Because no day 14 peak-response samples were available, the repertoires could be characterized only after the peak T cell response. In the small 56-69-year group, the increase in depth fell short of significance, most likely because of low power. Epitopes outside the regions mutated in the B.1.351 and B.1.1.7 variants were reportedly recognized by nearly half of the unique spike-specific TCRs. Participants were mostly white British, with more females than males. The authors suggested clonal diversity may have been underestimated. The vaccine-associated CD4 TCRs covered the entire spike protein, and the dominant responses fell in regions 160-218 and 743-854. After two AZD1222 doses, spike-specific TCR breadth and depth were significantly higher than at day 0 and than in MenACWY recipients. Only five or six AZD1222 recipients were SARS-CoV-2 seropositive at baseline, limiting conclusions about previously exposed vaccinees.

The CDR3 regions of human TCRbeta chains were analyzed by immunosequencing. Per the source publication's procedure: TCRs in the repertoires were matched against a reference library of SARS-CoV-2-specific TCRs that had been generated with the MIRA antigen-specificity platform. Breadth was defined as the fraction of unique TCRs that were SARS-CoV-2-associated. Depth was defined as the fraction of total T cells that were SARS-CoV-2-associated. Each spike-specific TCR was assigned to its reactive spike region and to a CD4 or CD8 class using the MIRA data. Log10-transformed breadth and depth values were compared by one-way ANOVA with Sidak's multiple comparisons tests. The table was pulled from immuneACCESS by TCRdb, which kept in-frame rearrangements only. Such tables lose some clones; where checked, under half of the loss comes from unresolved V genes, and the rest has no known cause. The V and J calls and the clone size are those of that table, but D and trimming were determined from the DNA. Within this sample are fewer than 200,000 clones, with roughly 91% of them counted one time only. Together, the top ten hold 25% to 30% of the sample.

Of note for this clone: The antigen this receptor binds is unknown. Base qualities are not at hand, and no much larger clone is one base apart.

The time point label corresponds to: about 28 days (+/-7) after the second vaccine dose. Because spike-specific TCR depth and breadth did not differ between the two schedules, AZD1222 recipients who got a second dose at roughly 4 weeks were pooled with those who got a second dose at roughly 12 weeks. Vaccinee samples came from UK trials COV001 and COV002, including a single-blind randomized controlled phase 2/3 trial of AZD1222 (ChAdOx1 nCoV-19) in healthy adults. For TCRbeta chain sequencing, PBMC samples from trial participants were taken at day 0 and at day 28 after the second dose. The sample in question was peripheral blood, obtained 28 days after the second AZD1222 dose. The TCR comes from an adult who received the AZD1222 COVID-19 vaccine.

Read as DNA, the sequence is TGTGCCAGCAGTTTAGGGCAGTATGGCTACACCTTC. This is translated as CASSLGQYGYTF. Rearrangement joined TRBV28 to TRBJ1-2; confidence is insufficient to name the D gene. Between the V and J ends, shortened by 2 bases and 5 bases respectively, the junction contains 6 bases. The CDR3, cysteine through phenylalanine, is 12 amino acids long. CDR3 DNA only is kept here, 36 bases in frame from base 1. CDR1 and CDR2 are drawn from the germline V gene: MDHEN, SYDVKM.